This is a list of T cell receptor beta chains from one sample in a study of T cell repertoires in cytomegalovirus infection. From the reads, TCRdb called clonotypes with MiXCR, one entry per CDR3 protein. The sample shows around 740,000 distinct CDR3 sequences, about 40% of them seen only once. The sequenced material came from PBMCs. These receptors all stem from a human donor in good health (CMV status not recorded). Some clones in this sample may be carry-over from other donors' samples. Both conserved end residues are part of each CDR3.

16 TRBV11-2 CASSLEKPRGYYEQYF
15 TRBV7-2 CASSFWIAGQETQYF
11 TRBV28 CASSSRRSKFF
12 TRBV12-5 CASGLVSSEQFF
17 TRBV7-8 CASSPPSGTSGAYEQYF
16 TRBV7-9 CASSPLSGGAKNIQYF
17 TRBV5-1 CASSPSPGRGRAYEQYF
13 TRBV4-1 CASSLSDSYEQYF
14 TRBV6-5 CASMGSRGRLEQFF
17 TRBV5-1 CASSLNTVGLTRAEAFF
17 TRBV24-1 CATSDLKASGSYNEQFF
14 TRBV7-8 CASSSPDRPYEQYF
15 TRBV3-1 CASSQSAGVGGEQFF
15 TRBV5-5 CASSLEGRRTGELFF
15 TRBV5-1 CASSAEGGSYNEQFF
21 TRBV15 CATSRVERGRAGFSPVLGPFF
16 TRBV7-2 CASSLASGGPLNEQFF
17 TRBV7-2 CASSLRRTSGSQDTQYF
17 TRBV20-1 CSAQRPNRPSSYNEQFF
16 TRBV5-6 CASSLKSATYNSPLHF
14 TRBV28 CASSPQGWRETQYF
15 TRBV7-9 CASSSPGGGKREQYF
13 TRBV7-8 CASSLALRAAQFF
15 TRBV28 CASRAGRGVAGELFF
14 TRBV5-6 CASSIQGVPDTQYF
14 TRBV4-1 CASSEGGLDSPLHF
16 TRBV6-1 CASSEYPRGPPAPLHF
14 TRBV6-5 CASRSGTVTYEQYF
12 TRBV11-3 CASSLNYNEQFF
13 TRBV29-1 CSVEVGSSYEQYF
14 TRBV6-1 CASSEDRDSYEQYF
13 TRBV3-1 CASSEDRVQPQHF
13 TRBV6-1 CASTENLEGTQYF
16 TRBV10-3 CAILKLAGGPGGEQFF
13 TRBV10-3 CAIGGGARDTQYF
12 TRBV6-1 CASGGPDQPQHF
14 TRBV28 CASKGGGSLFEQYF
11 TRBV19 CAVITNTEAFF
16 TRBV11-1 CASSRSRIGGYSPLHF
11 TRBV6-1 CASSTPQGAFF
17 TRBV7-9 CASSPPGAGSSYNEQFF
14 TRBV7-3 CASSSLDRNQPQHF